The 25 T cell receptor beta chains listed next were all sequenced from one sample in a study of human T cells and chemical hapten exposure. In TCRdb, the RACE reads were re-called with MiXCR into one record per CDR3 protein. Found here are approximately 120,000 distinct CDR3 sequences, less than 10% of them singletons; the top ten hold 3.1%. Time point indicated: patch test 2, 6 weeks after DPC sensitization. Regarding treatment: therapeutic diphenylcyclopropenone sensitization with weekly scalp DPC. The specimen comprised whole blood, sampled in connection with sensitization to the hapten diphenylcyclopropenone (DPC). All receptors come from a woman in her thirties or forties with alopecia areata. Some clones in this sample may be carry-over from other donors' samples.

At least ten counts were recorded for this clonotype. V usage is TRBV7-2 and J usage is TRBJ2-7; 7 bases fit TRBD1. This CDR3 has 16 residues. Germline-derived CDR1 and CDR2 are SGHTA and FQGNSA. V shed 4 bases and J 3 bases; nucleotides not matched to a gene: 12. The CDR3: CASSSHRGAGVYEQYF. The CDR3 bases are TGTGCCAGCAGCTCCCACAGGGGAGCCGGGGTCTACGAGCAGTACTTC. The entire variable domain, with the rest obtained from reference TRBV7-2 and TRBJ2-7, is as follows: GAGVSQSPSNKVTEKGKDVELRCDPISGHTALYWYRQSLGQGLEFLIYFQGNSAPDKSGLPSDRFSAERTGGSVSTLTIQRTQQEDSAVYLCASSSHRGAGVYEQYFGPGTRLTVT.

This clonotype was seen more than once but under ten times. This chain connects TRBV7-2 to TRBJ1-3; tentative D call: TRBD1 (5 bases). V was pared by 5 bases and J by 0 bases, with 14 bases between. The CDR3 loop spans 16 amino acids. The germline V gene encodes CDR1 SGHTA and CDR2 FQGNSA. The CDR3 DNA is TGTGCCAGCAGCCCGACAGCGGGCCTCTCTGGAAACACCATATATTTT. Protein product: CASSPTAGLSGNTIYF.

This clonotype was detected many times. The V and J genes are TRBV27 and TRBJ1-2; D remains unclear. V lost 2 bases and J lost 3, with 10 bases in between. Germline lookup yields CDR1 MNHEY and CDR2 SMNVEV (reference sequence). The CDR3 runs to 14 residues. The DNA of the CDR3 is TGTGCCAGCAGTTTAGGACCCCCCGACTATGGCTACACCTTC. It is translated as CASSLGPPDYGYTF.

This chain joins TRBV7-2 and TRBJ2-7; D may be TRBD2 (5 bases). The CDR3 covers 14 residues. V lost 1 base and J 1 base, leaving 8 bases between the germline ends. The germline CDR1 and CDR2 sequences are SGHTA and FQGNSA. The CDR3 region has the DNA TGTGCCAGCAGCTTAGAAAGGGAGTCCTACGAGCAGTACTTC. Protein sequence: CASSLERESYEQYF.

The sample holds a few counts of this clonotype. V and J are TRBV11-1 and TRBJ2-2; the match to TRBD1 covers 8 bases. The junction had 6 bases not matched to a gene; V was cut back by 3 bases and J by 6 bases. The CDR3 is 15 residues long. Germline CDR1 reads SGHAT; CDR2 reads FQDESV (reference sequence). The CDR3 here is CASSFRTGFPGELFF. The CDR3 bases are TGTGCCAGCAGCTTCCGGACAGGGTTTCCCGGGGAGCTGTTTTTT.

This clonotype was counted ten times or more. The chain employs TRBV18 and TRBJ1-4; D is unclear. The CDR3 consists of 13 residues. V gave up 6 bases and J gave up 3 bases, with 8 bases separating them. Germline lookup yields CDR1 KGHSH and CDR2 LQKENI. The CDR3 DNA reads as TGTGCCAGCTCTACTACTGCTAATGAAAAACTGTTTTTT. This sequence encodes CASSTTANEKLFF. Full variable domain (rest looked up from reference TRBV18 and TRBJ1-4): NAGVMQNPRHLVRRRGQEARLRCSPMKGHSHVYWYRQLPEEGLKFMVYLQKENIIDESGMPKERFSAEFPKEGPSILRIQQVVRGDSAAYFCASSTTANEKLFFGSGTQLSVL.

The chain uses TRBV3-1 and TRBJ2-3; unclear D gene. The CDR3 consists of 17 residues. V was clipped by 0 bases and J by 2 bases, with 15 bases between them. The V gene's germline CDR1 is LGHDT and CDR2 YNNKEL (reference sequence). The DNA of the CDR3 is TGTGCCAGCAGCCAAGATATAGTAGCCACGTCCACAGATACGCAGTATTTT. It codes for CASSQDIVATSTDTQYF.

This clonotype was observed a handful of times. The chain recombines TRBV11-2 with TRBJ2-7; D perhaps matches TRBD2 (5 bases). The germline V gene encodes CDR1 SGHAT and CDR2 FQNNGV. This CDR3 comprises 15 residues. V lost 2 bases, J lost 3 bases, and 14 bases lay in between. The DNA of the CDR3 is TGTGCCAGCAGCTTAAGTCCGACTAACCGCTACGAGCAGTACTTC. Translation gives CASSLSPTNRYEQYF.

The sample holds a few counts of this clonotype. The chain has TRBV24-1 and TRBJ2-3, with 7 bases that match TRBD2. The CDR3 is 13 amino acids. V lost 9 bases, J lost 7 bases, and 9 bases stayed unmatched. Looked up from germline, CDR1 is KGHDR and CDR2 is SFDVKD. Here the CDR3 reads CATAQGGAHTQYF. The CDR3, as DNA: TGTGCCACCGCCCAGGGAGGGGCGCATACGCAGTATTTT.

This clonotype was observed many times. The rearrangement uses TRBV12-3 or TRBV12-4 and TRBJ1-3; D is possibly TRBD1 (5 bases). The CDR3 contains 16 residues. V lost 1 base to trimming and J lost 2 bases, with 12 bases between them. CDR3 sequence: CASSLEYRITGNTIYF. The CDR3 nucleotides read TGTGCCAGCAGTTTAGAGTACAGGATCACTGGAAACACCATATATTTT.

This sequence joins TRBV29-1 and TRBJ2-7, with 9 nucleotides matching TRBD1. Trimming at V came to 4 bases and at J to 4 bases, leaving 5 bases not matched to a gene. CDR3 length: 13 amino acids. CDR1 is SQVTM, CDR2 ANQGSEA, per germline. The CDR3 DNA reads as TGCAGCGTTGTGGGGACAGGGAAATACGAGCAGTACTTC. It is translated as CSVVGTGKYEQYF.

The V and J genes are TRBV4-3 and TRBJ1-3; TRBD1 matches at 9 bases. V shed 1 base and J 7 bases; nucleotides not matched to a gene: 17. The CDR3 is 19 residues long. Per the germline V gene, CDR1 is LGHNA and CDR2 is YSLEER. CDR3: CASSQARTGDPSLRNTIYF. The CDR3 DNA sequence: TGCGCCAGCAGCCAAGCCCGGACAGGGGACCCCTCTCTGCGGAACACCATATATTTT.

The chain is built from TRBV2 and TRBJ1-1, with a weak D call TRBD1 (5 bases). Germline assignment: CDR1 SNHLY and CDR2 FYNNEI. V shed 6 bases and J shed 0 bases, with 14 bases lying between them. This CDR3 contains 15 residues. CDR3 nucleotide sequence: TGTGCCAGCAGGATGGGGCAGACCATGAACACTGAAGCTTTCTTT. Its protein is CASRMGQTMNTEAFF.

This clonotype was picked up many times. The chain combines TRBV29-1 with TRBJ2-3; D may correspond to TRBD1 or TRBD2 (6 bases each). The germline V gene has CDR1 SQVTM and CDR2 ANQGSEA. This CDR3 is 14 amino acids long. Trimming took off 3 bases at V and 3 bases at J, with 13 bases between the two ends. CDR3 region: CSVDSGALTDTQYF. In DNA, the CDR3 is TGCAGCGTTGACTCGGGGGCGTTAACAGATACGCAGTATTTT.

This clonotype was observed at least ten times. The chain uses TRBV5-1 and TRBJ2-3, with 11 nucleotides matching TRBD2. The germline gives CDR1 SGHRS, CDR2 YFSETQ. The ends lost 1 base at V and 4 bases at J; junction bases unmatched: 2. This CDR3 is 15 amino acids long. The chain's CDR3 is CASSLTSGGPDTQYF. The CDR3 nucleotides read TGCGCCAGCAGCTTGACTAGCGGGGGTCCAGATACGCAGTATTTT.

This clonotype occurred many times. CDR3 sequence reads: CASSLVPQTNYGYTF. CDR3 sequence (DNA): TGCGCCAGCAGCTTGGTACCCCAAACTAACTATGGCTACACCTTC. This chain joins TRBV5-1 and TRBJ1-2; no firm D call. V gave up 0 bases and J gave up 0 bases, with 9 bases separating them. The CDR3 runs to 15 residues. Germline assignment: CDR1 SGHRS and CDR2 YFSETQ.

This clonotype occurred a few times. The chain joins TRBV7-2 to TRBJ2-5; no reliable D call. The V gene lost 2 bases and the J gene lost 5 bases, with 3 bases spanning the gap. Germline lookup yields CDR1 SGHTA and CDR2 FQGNSA. The length of the CDR3 is 11 residues. CDR3 in DNA: TGTGCCAGCAGCTTATGGGAGACCCAGTACTTC. Protein: CASSLWETQYF.

This clonotype was picked up a small number of times. The CDR3 region has the DNA TGTGCCAGCAGCATACTAGCGGGGGGGCCTCATGAGCAGTTCTTC. It translates to CASSILAGGPHEQFF. This chain joins TRBV6-5 and TRBJ2-1; 13 bases line up with TRBD2. Germline CDR1 reads MNHEY; CDR2 reads SVGAGI. V lost 6 bases to trimming and J lost 8 bases; unmatched junction nucleotides: 7. CDR3 length equals 15 residues.

The rearrangement links TRBV7-2 to TRBJ2-1; D gene ambiguous. CDR1 and CDR2 from the germline V gene are SGHTA and FQGNSA. The CDR3 is made up of 13 amino acids. The germline V and J ends were trimmed by 5 bases and 8 bases, with 13 bases remaining between them. This CDR3 reads CASSRADGYEQFF. CDR3 DNA sequence: TGTGCCAGCAGCCGCGCGGACGGCTATGAGCAGTTCTTC. The complete variable domain, with remaining parts taken from reference TRBV7-2 and TRBJ2-1, reads GAGVSQSPSNKVTEKGKDVELRCDPISGHTALYWYRQSLGQGLEFLIYFQGNSAPDKSGLPSDRFSAERTGGSVSTLTIQRTQQEDSAVYLCASSRADGYEQFFGPGTRLTVL.

This clonotype was counted between two and nine times. The gene calls are TRBV14 and TRBJ2-3; a possible D gene is TRBD1 (6 bases). Germline loops: CDR1 SGHDN, CDR2 FVKESK. Trimming cost V 4 bases and J 2 bases, with 13 bases left between them. The CDR3 length is 15 residues. CDR3 loop: CASSPLGGPTDTQYF. CDR3 nucleotides: TGTGCCAGCAGCCCCCTAGGGGGTCCCACAGATACGCAGTATTTT.

This chain uses TRBV6-6 with TRBJ1-5, with D unresolved. CDR3 size: 12 residues. Deletions cut 5 bases from V and 3 bases from J, with 5 bases between. From germline, CDR1 is MNHNY and CDR2 SVGAGI (reference sequence). The CDR3 spells CASSGVNQPQHF. CDR3 DNA sequence: TGTGCCAGCAGTGGAGTCAATCAGCCCCAGCATTTT.

This chain connects TRBV6-5 to TRBJ1-5, with no clear D. V was trimmed by 0 bases and J by 1 base, leaving 7 bases between them. CDR1 and CDR2 (germline): MNHEY, SVGAGI. CDR3 size: 15 residues. The CDR3: CASSYSIGSNQPQHF. The DNA for the CDR3 is TGTGCCAGCAGTTACTCAATAGGGAGCAATCAGCCCCAGCATTTT.

This clonotype was seen many times. The chain recombines TRBV6-2 or TRBV6-3 with TRBJ1-3, with D possibly being TRBD1 (5 bases). CDR1 MNHEY and CDR2 SVGEGT come from the germline V gene. Trimming pared 1 base from V and 1 base from J, leaving 5 bases between. The length of the CDR3 is 14 residues. In DNA, the CDR3 is TGTGCCAGCAGTTACTGGGGGTCTGGAAACACCATATATTTT. Translating gives CASSYWGSGNTIYF.

Many counts were recorded for this clonotype. The J gene is TRBJ1-2, the V gene TRBV12-3 or TRBV12-4; no clear D. V lost 2 bases, J lost 8 bases, and 12 bases lay in between. The CDR3 spans 13 residues. The CDR3 here is CASSLIMGSGYTF. CDR3 coding DNA: TGTGCCAGCAGTTTAATCATGGGGTCAGGCTACACCTTC.

This clonotype has at least ten counts. This chain links TRBV15 with TRBJ1-1, with D maybe TRBD1 (5 bases). Trimming stripped 1 base from V and 0 bases from J, with 9 bases between. CDR1 and CDR2 (germline): LNHNV, YYDKDF (reference sequence). This CDR3 has 15 amino acids. CDR3 loop: CATSRAQTVNTEAFF. Here the CDR3 DNA reads TGTGCCACCAGCAGAGCACAGACAGTGAACACTGAAGCTTTCTTT.